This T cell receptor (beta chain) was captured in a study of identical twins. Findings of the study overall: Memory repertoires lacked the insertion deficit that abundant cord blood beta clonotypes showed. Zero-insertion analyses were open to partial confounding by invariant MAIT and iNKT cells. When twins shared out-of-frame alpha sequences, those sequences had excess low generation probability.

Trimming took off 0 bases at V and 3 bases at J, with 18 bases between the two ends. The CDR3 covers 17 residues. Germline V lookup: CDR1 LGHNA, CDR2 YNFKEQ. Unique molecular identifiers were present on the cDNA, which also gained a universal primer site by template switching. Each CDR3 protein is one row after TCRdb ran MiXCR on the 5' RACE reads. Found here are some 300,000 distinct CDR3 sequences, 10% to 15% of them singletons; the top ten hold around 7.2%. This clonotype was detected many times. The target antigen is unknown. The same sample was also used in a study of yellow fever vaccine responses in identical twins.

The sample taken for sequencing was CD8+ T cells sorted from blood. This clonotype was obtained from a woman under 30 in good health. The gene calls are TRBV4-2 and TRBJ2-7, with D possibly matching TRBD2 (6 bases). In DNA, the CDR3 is TGTGCCAGCAGCCAAGATCCCGACCGGGACTCCATCTACGAGCAGTACTTC. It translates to CASSQDPDRDSIYEQYF.